These T cell receptor beta chains were read from a single sample in a study of cytomegalovirus exposure and HLA in healthy donors. Measured with immunoSEQ multiplex PCR; TCRdb has only the in-frame clones, and not every one. The sample contains about 200,000 clones, 75% to 80% of which appear only once. Sequenced material: PBMCs. Receptors originate from a man aged 18 to 30 in good health and CMV-seronegative. CDR3s include the opening cysteine and the closing phenylalanine or tryptophan. Each record gives: J gene, D gene, clone size, V gene, CDR3 protein, CDR3 DNA. D genes are given only for firm matches. Not every row has a clone size; where given, it reads once, few, many or a size class.

j_gene: TRBJ1-2; d_gene: TRBD1; abundance: few; v_gene: TRBV7-8; CDR3aa: CASSLQGASGYTF; CDR3nt: TGTGCCAGCAGCTTACAGGGGGCGTCTGGCTACACCTTC
j_gene: TRBJ1-1; d_gene: .; abundance: few; v_gene: TRBV2; CDR3aa: CASSLGLSGTEAFF; CDR3nt: TGTGCCAGCAGCCTGGGTCTCTCGGGCACTGAAGCTTTCTTT
j_gene: TRBJ1-1; d_gene: .; abundance: .; v_gene: TRBV6-5; CDR3aa: CASSYKGYQNTEAFF; CDR3nt: TGTGCCAGCAGTTACAAGGGGTATCAGAACACTGAAGCTTTCTTT
j_gene: TRBJ1-2; d_gene: TRBD1; abundance: .; v_gene: TRBV5-4; CDR3aa: CASSAAEGAFSGYTF; CDR3nt: TGTGCCAGCAGCGCGGCCGAGGGGGCCTTCAGTGGCTACACCTTC
j_gene: TRBJ1-2; d_gene: TRBD1; abundance: .; v_gene: TRBV19; CDR3aa: CASIHPIRTGDYGYTF; CDR3nt: TGTGCCAGTATCCACCCAATTCGGACAGGGGATTATGGCTACACCTTC
j_gene: TRBJ1-3; d_gene: .; abundance: .; v_gene: TRBV6-5; CDR3aa: CASSYQGFSGNTIYF; CDR3nt: TGTGCCAGCAGTTACCAGGGGTTCTCTGGAAACACCATATATTTT
j_gene: TRBJ2-7; d_gene: .; abundance: .; v_gene: TRBV5-1; CDR3aa: CASSLVVAYEQYF; CDR3nt: TGCGCCAGCAGCTTGGTCGTTGCCTACGAGCAGTACTTC
j_gene: TRBJ1-1; d_gene: .; abundance: .; v_gene: TRBV30; CDR3aa: CAWSLGGEAFF; CDR3nt: TGTGCCTGGAGCCTGGGGGGTGAAGCTTTCTTT
j_gene: TRBJ1-2; d_gene: .; abundance: .; v_gene: TRBV7-3; CDR3aa: CASSLAPGDPYGYTF; CDR3nt: TGTGCCAGCAGCTTAGCTCCGGGAGACCCCTATGGCTACACCTTC
j_gene: TRBJ1-2; d_gene: TRBD1; abundance: .; v_gene: TRBV10-3; CDR3aa: CAIMTGGSRGSNYGYTF; CDR3nt: TGTGCCATCATGACAGGGGGATCTAGGGGATCTAACTATGGCTACACCTTC
j_gene: TRBJ2-7; d_gene: .; abundance: .; v_gene: TRBV6-5; CDR3aa: CASRQWGRERYF; CDR3nt: TGTGCCAGCAGACAGTGGGGGCGCGAGCGGTACTTC
j_gene: TRBJ2-5; d_gene: .; abundance: once; v_gene: TRBV5-1; CDR3aa: CASSLGAGMRETQYF; CDR3nt: TGCGCCAGCAGCTTGGGGGCAGGGATGAGGGAGACCCAGTACTTC
j_gene: TRBJ1-2; d_gene: .; abundance: .; v_gene: TRBV7-8; CDR3aa: CASSLGGAAGYTF; CDR3nt: TGTGCCAGCAGCTTGGGGGGGGCGGCTGGCTACACCTTC
j_gene: TRBJ2-7; d_gene: TRBD2; abundance: once; v_gene: TRBV28; CDR3aa: CASSTSGYSYEQYF; CDR3nt: TGTGCCAGTTCGACTAGCGGATACTCCTACGAGCAGTACTTC
j_gene: TRBJ1-5; d_gene: .; abundance: .; v_gene: TRBV2; CDR3aa: CASSEQSAGSQPQHF; CDR3nt: TGTGCCAGCAGTGAACAGTCGGCAGGGTCCCAGCCCCAGCATTTT
j_gene: TRBJ2-7; d_gene: TRBD1; abundance: .; v_gene: TRBV5-4; CDR3aa: CASMKGQGYEQYF; CDR3nt: TGTGCCAGCATGAAGGGACAGGGGTACGAGCAGTACTTC
j_gene: TRBJ2-1; d_gene: TRBD2; abundance: .; v_gene: TRBV14; CDR3aa: CASSFSGGRNEQFF; CDR3nt: TGTGCCAGCAGCTTTTCGGGAGGGCGGAATGAGCAGTTCTTC
j_gene: TRBJ1-2; d_gene: TRBD1; abundance: once; v_gene: TRBV6-1; CDR3aa: CASSAGQGRSNYGYTF; CDR3nt: TGTGCCAGCAGTGCGGGACAGGGAAGGAGCAACTATGGCTACACCTTC
j_gene: TRBJ1-5; d_gene: .; abundance: .; v_gene: TRBV25-1; CDR3aa: CASSEYKGHRSNQPQHF; CDR3nt: TGTGCCAGCAGTGAATATAAGGGACATAGAAGCAATCAGCCCCAGCATTTT
j_gene: TRBJ2-1; d_gene: TRBD2; abundance: .; v_gene: TRBV7-2; CDR3aa: CASSLVRGGDNEQFF; CDR3nt: TGTGCCAGCAGCTTAGTTCGGGGGGGGGACAATGAGCAGTTCTTC
j_gene: TRBJ1-2; d_gene: TRBD1; abundance: .; v_gene: TRBV9; CDR3aa: CASSRTGYGYTF; CDR3nt: TGTGCCAGCAGCCGGACAGGGTATGGCTACACCTTC
j_gene: TRBJ2-2; d_gene: TRBD1; abundance: .; v_gene: TRBV12-5; CDR3aa: CASSLWGQWNTGELFF; CDR3nt: TGTGCTAGTTCCCTTTGGGGACAGTGGAACACCGGGGAGCTGTTTTTT
j_gene: TRBJ1-1; d_gene: .; abundance: .; v_gene: TRBV19; CDR3aa: CASSIQNTEAFF; CDR3nt: TGTGCCAGTAGTATTCAGAACACTGAAGCTTTCTTT
j_gene: TRBJ2-3; d_gene: .; abundance: once; v_gene: TRBV6-6; CDR3aa: CASSAGSLQGTQYF; CDR3nt: TGTGCCAGCAGCGCCGGGAGTCTCCAGGGTACGCAGTATTTT
j_gene: TRBJ1-1; d_gene: .; abundance: .; v_gene: TRBV18; CDR3aa: CASSPLNIATEAFF; CDR3nt: TGTGCCAGCTCACCATTGAACATTGCAACTGAAGCTTTCTTT
j_gene: TRBJ1-2; d_gene: .; abundance: .; v_gene: TRBV27; CDR3aa: CASSLKGFLSGYTF; CDR3nt: TGTGCCAGCAGTTTGAAGGGGTTCCTATCTGGCTACACCTTC
j_gene: TRBJ2-7; d_gene: .; abundance: few; v_gene: TRBV27; CDR3aa: CASSLGQTLSYEQYF; CDR3nt: TGTGCCAGCAGTTTAGGGCAGACCCTCTCCTACGAGCAGTACTTC
j_gene: TRBJ1-4; d_gene: .; abundance: .; v_gene: TRBV6-5; CDR3aa: CASSYDGGSTNEKLFF; CDR3nt: TGTGCCAGCAGTTATGACGGGGGATCAACTAATGAAAAACTGTTTTTT
j_gene: TRBJ2-5; d_gene: TRBD2; abundance: .; v_gene: TRBV29-1; CDR3aa: CSGDSGRAGGGETQYF; CDR3nt: TGCAGCGGGGATAGCGGGAGGGCCGGAGGAGGGGAGACCCAGTACTTC
j_gene: TRBJ1-2; d_gene: .; abundance: .; v_gene: TRBV19; CDR3aa: CASRLQGDYGYTF; CDR3nt: TGTGCCAGTAGATTACAGGGTGACTATGGCTACACCTTC
j_gene: TRBJ2-1; d_gene: .; abundance: .; v_gene: TRBV6-6; CDR3aa: CASSYLTSFDEQFF; CDR3nt: TGTGCCAGCAGTTACCTCACTAGTTTCGATGAGCAGTTCTTC
j_gene: TRBJ2-7; d_gene: .; abundance: .; v_gene: TRBV6-6; CDR3aa: CASRGGTLSIYEQYF; CDR3nt: TGTGCCAGCAGAGGCGGGACCCTATCCATCTATGAGCAGTACTTC
j_gene: TRBJ2-7; d_gene: .; abundance: once; v_gene: TRBV20-1; CDR3aa: CRGGEQYF; CDR3nt: TGCAGAGGAGGGGAGCAGTACTTC
j_gene: TRBJ1-1; d_gene: TRBD1; abundance: .; v_gene: TRBV28; CDR3aa: CASSLEGQGALTEAFF; CDR3nt: TGTGCCAGCAGTTTAGAGGGACAGGGGGCGCTGACTGAAGCTTTCTTT
j_gene: TRBJ2-7; d_gene: .; abundance: .; v_gene: TRBV7-6; CDR3aa: CASSSRSGPTNEQYF; CDR3nt: TGTGCCAGCAGCAGTCGGAGCGGACCAACTAACGAGCAGTACTTC
j_gene: TRBJ1-5; d_gene: .; abundance: .; v_gene: TRBV6-1; CDR3aa: CASSEADRNNQPQHF; CDR3nt: TGTGCCAGCAGTGAAGCGGACAGAAACAATCAGCCCCAGCATTTT
j_gene: TRBJ1-2; d_gene: .; abundance: .; v_gene: TRBV6-6; CDR3aa: CASSYTTQYGYTF; CDR3nt: TGTGCCAGCAGTTACACAACCCAATATGGCTACACCTTC
j_gene: TRBJ1-3; d_gene: .; abundance: .; v_gene: TRBV4-1; CDR3aa: CASSHGAGTDGNTIYF; CDR3nt: TGCGCCAGCAGCCACGGGGCGGGAACCGATGGAAACACCATATATTTT
j_gene: TRBJ1-1; d_gene: TRBD1; abundance: .; v_gene: TRBV6-5; CDR3aa: CASSYTGVGYTEAFF; CDR3nt: TGTGCCAGCAGTTACACAGGGGTTGGGTACACTGAAGCTTTCTTT
j_gene: TRBJ1-4; d_gene: .; abundance: .; v_gene: TRBV30; CDR3aa: CAWTGDNEKLFF; CDR3nt: TGTGCCTGGACAGGGGATAATGAAAAACTGTTTTTT
j_gene: TRBJ1-5; d_gene: TRBD1; abundance: .; v_gene: TRBV18; CDR3aa: CASSPLETGGNQPQHF; CDR3nt: TGTGCCAGCTCACCGTTAGAGACAGGGGGCAATCAGCCCCAGCATTTT
j_gene: TRBJ2-3; d_gene: .; abundance: few; v_gene: TRBV30; CDR3aa: CAWSAVSDFTDTQYF; CDR3nt: TGTGCCTGGAGTGCCGTGAGCGACTTCACAGATACGCAGTATTTT
j_gene: TRBJ1-1; d_gene: .; abundance: .; v_gene: TRBV6-5; CDR3aa: CASSFGQGQRTEAFF; CDR3nt: TGTGCCAGCAGTTTTGGTCAGGGGCAGAGAACTGAAGCTTTCTTT
j_gene: TRBJ1-1; d_gene: TRBD1; abundance: .; v_gene: TRBV2; CDR3aa: CATQGALTSEAFF; CDR3nt: TGTGCCACACAGGGGGCCCTAACTTCTGAAGCTTTCTTT
j_gene: TRBJ2-5; d_gene: .; abundance: .; v_gene: TRBV7-2; CDR3aa: CASSLGGRGSEETQYF; CDR3nt: TGTGCCAGCAGCTTAGGAGGCAGGGGATCTGAAGAGACCCAGTACTTC
j_gene: TRBJ2-1; d_gene: TRBD2; abundance: .; v_gene: TRBV11-2; CDR3aa: CASSLLSAGGYNEQFF; CDR3nt: TGTGCCAGCAGCTTATTATCAGCGGGAGGATACAATGAGCAGTTCTTC
j_gene: TRBJ1-1; d_gene: TRBD1; abundance: .; v_gene: TRBV6-1; CDR3aa: CASSTPGTGVIEAFF; CDR3nt: TGTGCCAGCAGTACCCCCGGGACAGGGGTGATTGAAGCTTTCTTT
j_gene: TRBJ1-1; d_gene: .; abundance: .; v_gene: TRBV18; CDR3aa: CASSPDGTEAFF; CDR3nt: TGTGCCAGCTCACCAGACGGGACTGAAGCTTTCTTT
j_gene: TRBJ1-5; d_gene: .; abundance: .; v_gene: TRBV7-2; CDR3aa: CASSLALGGGNQPQHF; CDR3nt: TGTGCCAGCAGCTTAGCGTTGGGAGGGGGCAATCAGCCCCAGCATTTT
j_gene: TRBJ1-1; d_gene: TRBD1; abundance: .; v_gene: TRBV15; CDR3aa: CATSTGQDTEAFF; CDR3nt: TGTGCCACCAGCACTGGACAGGACACTGAAGCTTTCTTT
j_gene: TRBJ1-4; d_gene: TRBD1; abundance: few; v_gene: TRBV5-6; CDR3aa: CASSGRGPGEKLFF; CDR3nt: TGTGCCAGCAGCGGCAGGGGGCCGGGCGAAAAACTGTTTTTT
j_gene: TRBJ2-7; d_gene: .; abundance: .; v_gene: TRBV5-6; CDR3aa: CASSRPGVEGEQYF; CDR3nt: TGTGCCAGCAGCCGTCCAGGGGTAGAGGGCGAGCAGTACTTC
j_gene: TRBJ2-5; d_gene: .; abundance: .; v_gene: TRBV7-3; CDR3aa: CASSLTGAPGGATAQYF; CDR3nt: TGTGCCAGCAGCTTAACGGGGGCTCCGGGGGGAGCAACGGCCCAGTACTTC
j_gene: TRBJ2-5; d_gene: .; abundance: .; v_gene: TRBV19; CDR3aa: CASSIEGGETQYF; CDR3nt: TGTGCCAGTAGTATCGAGGGCGGAGAGACCCAGTACTTC